Reported below is one TCR beta chain. What it binds is unknown. CDR3 length equals 14 residues. The V and J ends lost 4 bases and 3 bases, in that order; junction bases with no gene match: 5. Germline CDR1 SGHDN, CDR2 FVKESK. Primers for the PCR totalled 60 Vbeta and 13 Jbeta. The protocol was immunoSEQ multiplex PCR, while the TCRdb copy is restricted to in-frame clones and leaves out a portion. Among hundreds of thousands of clones, 70% to 90% were seen once, and the ten largest hold 0.2% to 0.25%. These data belong to a study of cytomegalovirus exposure and HLA in healthy donors. At the level of the study: Membership in the Caucasian-associated ancestry cluster was found for 75% to 90% of approximately 400 genotyped donors.

Study conclusions and caveats: Later analysis identified a missense DCLRE1C variant that was linked to TCR beta V- and J-gene trimming. What a later analysis reportedly showed was that an Asian-associated ancestry cluster had fewer N-insertions than the roughly 670-donor mean. Of the V segments, some could not be distinguished, including TRBV6-2 and TRBV6-3, and were excluded.

The chain has TRBV14 and TRBJ2-7, with TRBD2 matching 8 bases. This clonotype originated in a girl aged 2-10 years in good health and CMV-seronegative. Material: PBMCs. The CDR3: CASSLGGGRYEQYF. CDR3 DNA: TGTGCCAGCAGCCTTGGCGGGGGGCGCTACGAGCAGTACTTC.